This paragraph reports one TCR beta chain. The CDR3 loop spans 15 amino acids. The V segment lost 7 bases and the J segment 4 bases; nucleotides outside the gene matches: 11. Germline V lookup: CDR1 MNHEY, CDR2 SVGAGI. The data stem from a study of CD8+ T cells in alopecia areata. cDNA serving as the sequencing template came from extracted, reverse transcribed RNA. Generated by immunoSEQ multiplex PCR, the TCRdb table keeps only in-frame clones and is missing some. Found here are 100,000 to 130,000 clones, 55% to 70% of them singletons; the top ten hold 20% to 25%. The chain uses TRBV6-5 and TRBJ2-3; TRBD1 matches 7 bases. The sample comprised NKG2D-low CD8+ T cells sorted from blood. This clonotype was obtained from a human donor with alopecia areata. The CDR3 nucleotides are TGTGCCAGCAAATGGTCAGGGGGTTACGCAGATACGCAGTATTTT. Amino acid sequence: CASKWSGGYADTQYF.